The next 25 T cell receptor beta chains were all read from a single sample in a study of T cell responses to AZD1222 COVID-19 vaccine. Assay used: immunoSEQ multiplex PCR; TCRdb lists only in-frame clones, some missing. The profile shows some 200,000 clones, roughly nine tenths of them singletons. The sample here was peripheral blood, taken 28 days after the second dose of the MenACWY control vaccine. These receptors all come from an adult who received the MenACWY meningococcal vaccine as a control.

The rearrangement joins TRBV30 to TRBJ1-1; no reliable D call. Germline assignment: CDR1 GTSNPN and CDR2 SVGIG (reference sequence). V was trimmed by 1 base and J by 4 bases, leaving 19 bases between them. CDR3 length: 16 residues. The CDR3 coding sequence is TGTGCCTGGAGTGCATCTCCCTCCAGGTTGGGCACTGAAGCTTTCTTT. This sequence encodes CAWSASPSRLGTEAFF. Drawing the rest from reference TRBV30 and TRBJ1-1, the complete variable domain is SQTIHQWPATLVQPVGSPLSLECTVEGTSNPNLYWYRQAAGRGLQLLFYSVGIGQISSEVPQNLSASRPQDRQFILSSKKLLLSDSGFYLCAWSASPSRLGTEAFFGQGTRLTVV.

The genes are TRBV29-1 and TRBJ1-5; 7 nucleotides align to TRBD1. In germline, CDR1 is SQVTM, CDR2 ANQGSEA. The V segment lost 7 bases and the J segment 5 bases; nucleotides outside the gene matches: 5. The CDR3 has 12 residues. The CDR3 DNA sequence: TGCAGCGCCCGACAGGGAGATCAGCCCCAGCATTTT. This encodes CSARQGDQPQHF. Filled out from reference TRBV29-1 and TRBJ1-5, the complete variable domain reads SAVISQKPSRDICQRGTSLTIQCQVDSQVTMMFWYRQQPGQSLTLIATANQGSEATYESGFVIDKFPISRPNLTFSTLTVSNMSPEDSSIYLCSARQGDQPQHFGDGTRLSIL.

The chain carries TRBV30 and TRBJ2-5; D unclear. Trimming cost V 2 bases and J 7 bases, with 11 bases left between them. Germline V gene sequence: CDR1 GTSNPN, CDR2 SVGIG (reference sequence). The CDR3 is made up of 12 amino acids. DNA of the CDR3: TGTGCCTGGAGTTTTACCTCAGGGACCCAGTACTTC. Protein: CAWSFTSGTQYF.

The V gene is TRBV12-5, the J gene TRBJ1-1; 10 positions match TRBD1. Germline V lookup: CDR1 LGHNT, CDR2 FRNRAP. V was clipped by 2 bases and J by 4 bases; unmatched bases: 7. The CDR3 sequence is 16 residues long. The CDR3 spells CASGLTDRGRRTEAFF. The CDR3 nucleotides are TGTGCTAGTGGTTTGACAGACAGGGGGCGACGCACTGAAGCTTTCTTT.

The CDR3 spells CASSQDGALDYGYTF. The CDR3 DNA follows: TGTGCCAGCAGCCAAGATGGGGCCCTTGACTATGGCTACACCTTC. V is TRBV3-1 (or the pseudogene TRBV3-2) and J is TRBJ1-2, with D possibly matching TRBD1 (5 bases). The CDR3 has 15 residues. With 0 bases removed from V and 3 bases from J, the gap between germline ends came to 11 bases. CDR1 and CDR2 (germline): LGHDT, YNNKEL (reference sequence).

The chain recombines TRBV29-1 with TRBJ1-2, with unresolved D. CDR3 length: 12 residues. Trimming stripped 6 bases from V and 7 bases from J, with 15 bases between. Germline V gives CDR1 SQVTM, CDR2 ANQGSEA. The CDR3 DNA sequence: TGCAGCGTCGCTTTTAGGGTGGGTGGCTACACCTTC. Translating gives CSVAFRVGGYTF.

V and J are TRBV7-9 and TRBJ1-2, with D uncertain. Germline V CDR1 and CDR2: SEHNR, FQNEAQ (reference sequence). V was trimmed by 1 base and J by 7 bases, leaving 7 bases between them. The CDR3 is 12 residues long. The CDR3 here is CASSLVAVGYTF. CDR3 coding DNA: TGTGCCAGCAGCTTAGTGGCGGTTGGCTACACCTTC. Supplemented by reference TRBV7-9 and TRBJ1-2, the full variable domain reads DTGVSQNPRHKITKRGQNVTFRCDPISEHNRLYWYRQTLGQGPEFLTYFQNEAQLEKSRLLSDRFSAERPKGSFSTLEIQRTEQGDSAMYLCASSLVAVGYTFGSGTRLTVV.

The chain recombines TRBV29-1 with TRBJ1-1, with 12 bases fitting TRBD1. There are 13 residues in the CDR3. Germline CDR1 and CDR2: SQVTM and ANQGSEA. The V segment lost 6 bases and the J segment 6 bases; nucleotides outside the gene matches: 5. The CDR3 DNA reads as TGCAGCGTGGGACAGGGGGCGGTTTCTGAAGCTTTCTTT. The encoded protein is CSVGQGAVSEAFF. Supplemented by reference TRBV29-1 and TRBJ1-1, the full variable domain reads SAVISQKPSRDICQRGTSLTIQCQVDSQVTMMFWYRQQPGQSLTLIATANQGSEATYESGFVIDKFPISRPNLTFSTLTVSNMSPEDSSIYLCSVGQGAVSEAFFGQGTRLTVV.

Points on this clone: The same CDR3 arises from other DNA sequences in this sample as well. The chain is built from TRBV10-2 and TRBJ1-1; no reliable D call. This CDR3 has 12 amino acids. V was shortened by 8 bases and J by 1 base, with 8 bases between the two germline ends. Germline V gene lookup returns CDR1 WSHSY and CDR2 SAAADI. CDR3 protein: CASRSGNTEAFF. In DNA, the CDR3 is TGCGCCAGCCGTTCGGGGAACACTGAAGCTTTCTTT.

The rearrangement links TRBV3-1 (or the pseudogene TRBV3-2) to TRBJ1-1; no reliable D call. This CDR3 spans 15 amino acids. V dropped 4 bases and J dropped 3 bases, with 15 bases sitting between them. CDR1 is LGHDT, CDR2 YNNKEL, per germline (reference sequence). The CDR3 is CASSPYAGSYTEAFF. The CDR3 nucleotides read TGTGCCAGCAGCCCCTACGCGGGGTCCTACACTGAAGCTTTCTTT.

This chain links TRBV25-1 with TRBJ1-4; D is perhaps TRBD1 (5 bases). The CDR3 contains 14 residues. Looked up from germline, CDR1 is MGHDK and CDR2 is SYGVNS. V shed 1 base and J shed 3 bases, with 6 bases lying between them. The CDR3 coding sequence is TGTGCCAGCAGTGAATGGGGGGCTAATGAAAAACTGTTTTTT. This codes for CASSEWGANEKLFF.

The rearrangement uses TRBV19 and TRBJ1-1; D call uncertain. The V end was cut by 6 bases, the J end by 0 bases, with 8 bases between. Looked up from germline, CDR1 is LNHDA and CDR2 is SQIVND (reference sequence). The CDR3 contains 13 residues. CDR3 DNA sequence: TGTGCCAGTAGCCTCGCCCTGAACACTGAAGCTTTCTTT. Translating it yields CASSLALNTEAFF.

This chain links TRBV7-3 with TRBJ2-7; the match to TRBD2 covers 10 bases. Germline V gene lookup returns CDR1 SGHTA and CDR2 FQGTGA. The ends lost 2 bases at V and 0 bases at J; junction bases unmatched: 1. The CDR3 totals 15 residues. DNA for the CDR3: TGTGCCAGCAGCTTACTAGCGGGAGCCTCCTACGAGCAGTACTTC. Its translation: CASSLLAGASYEQYF.

This chain connects TRBV30 to TRBJ2-5, with 9 bases that match TRBD1. Germline loops: CDR1 GTSNPN, CDR2 SVGIG (reference sequence). V trimming: 8 bases; J trimming: 2 bases; junction bases outside the gene matches: 0. The CDR3 has 11 residues. The CDR3 loop reads CAGTGQETQYF. CDR3 coding DNA: TGTGCCGGGACAGGGCAAGAGACCCAGTACTTC.

This clone was counted between two and nine times. The rearrangement links TRBV25-1 to TRBJ1-5; D is possibly TRBD1 (5 bases). V dropped 6 bases and J dropped 5 bases, with 11 bases sitting between them. The CDR3 totals 13 residues. CDR1 MGHDK and CDR2 SYGVNS come from the germline V gene. The CDR3 here is CASSSSRDQPQHF. Written as DNA, the CDR3 is TGTGCCAGCAGCTCAAGCAGGGATCAGCCCCAGCATTTT.

This chain joins TRBV5-1 and TRBJ1-6, with D maybe TRBD1 (5 bases). CDR1 is SGHRS and CDR2 is YFSETQ in the germline V gene. The V end lost 0 bases, the J end lost 9 bases, and 13 bases lay between the germline ends. This CDR3 comprises 15 residues. The CDR3 protein is CASSLDPGGFSPLHF. DNA of the CDR3: TGCGCCAGCAGCTTGGACCCGGGGGGTTTTTCACCCCTCCACTTT.

The V gene is TRBV7-9, the J gene TRBJ2-1; 15 nucleotides line up with TRBD2. CDR3 length equals 17 residues. V lost 5 bases and J lost 4; bases outside the gene matches: 6. Germline loops: CDR1 SEHNR, CDR2 FQNEAQ (reference sequence). The CDR3 DNA sequence: TGTGCCAGCAGCCCCGGGACTAGCGGGAGGCTGTACAATGAGCAGTTCTTC. Residues: CASSPGTSGRLYNEQFF. Drawing the rest from reference TRBV7-9 and TRBJ2-1, the complete variable domain is DTGVSQNPRHKITKRGQNVTFRCDPISEHNRLYWYRQTLGQGPEFLTYFQNEAQLEKSRLLSDRFSAERPKGSFSTLEIQRTEQGDSAMYLCASSPGTSGRLYNEQFFGPGTRLTVL.

A single count supports this clone. The J gene is TRBJ1-2, the V gene TRBV5-1, with D uncertain. This CDR3 is 13 amino acids long. Germline CDR1 reads SGHRS; CDR2 reads YFSETQ. The V end lost 0 bases, the J end lost 3 bases, and 6 bases lay between the germline ends. CDR3 in amino acids: CASSLERDYGYTF. The CDR3, as DNA: TGCGCCAGCAGCTTGGAAAGGGACTATGGCTACACCTTC.

The V call is TRBV7-6, the J call TRBJ1-3; D not resolved. The ends were cut back, 3 bases at V and 1 base at J, with 4 bases in the middle. Looked up from germline, CDR1 is SGHVS and CDR2 is FNYEAQ. The CDR3 runs to 13 residues. CDR3 in DNA: TGTGCCAGCAGCTTGTCGTCTGGAAACACCATATATTTT. Amino acid sequence: CASSLSSGNTIYF.

The chain employs TRBV5-5 and TRBJ1-4; D uncertain. V lost 0 bases to trimming and J lost 0 bases, with 15 bases between them. CDR1 and CDR2 (germline): SGHKS, YYEKEE (reference sequence). This CDR3 contains 18 residues. CDR3 nucleotides: TGTGCCAGCAGCTTGGCCACTGGCATACACCCAACTAATGAAAAACTGTTTTTT. Its translation is CASSLATGIHPTNEKLFF.

This clone was detected once. The CDR3 bases are TGTGCCAGCAGCCGGAGGGGGGGGCTCTCCCTCCACGAGCAGTACTTC. This encodes CASSRRGGLSLHEQYF. V usage is TRBV7-9 and J usage is TRBJ2-7, with a tentative D call TRBD2 (7 bases). In germline, CDR1 is SEHNR, CDR2 FQNEAQ (reference sequence). CDR3 length equals 16 residues. Trimming cost V 5 bases and J 5 bases, with 22 bases left between them.

The V gene is TRBV9, the J gene TRBJ1-3; D is ambiguous. There are 16 residues in the CDR3. The V end lost 0 bases, the J end lost 0 bases, and 10 bases lay between the germline ends. Germline assignment: CDR1 SGDLS and CDR2 YYNGEE. The CDR3 loop is CASSVGSLFSGNTIYF. As DNA, the CDR3 is TGTGCCAGCAGCGTAGGTTCTCTCTTCTCTGGAAACACCATATATTTT.

The chain employs TRBV24-1 and TRBJ2-7; 8 nucleotides match TRBD2. Per germline, CDR1 KGHDR and CDR2 SFDVKD. V was clipped by 1 base and J by 5 bases; unmatched bases: 6. The length of the CDR3 is 15 residues. The CDR3 loop reads CATSDFVAGTHEQYF. The CDR3 DNA reads as TGTGCCACCAGTGATTTTGTAGCGGGAACCCACGAGCAGTACTTC.

V usage is TRBV6-4 and J usage is TRBJ1-6; 7 bases agree with TRBD1. V gave up 6 bases and J gave up 7 bases; unmatched junction bases: 18. The germline gives CDR1 MRHNA, CDR2 SNTAGT. CDR3 length equals 18 residues. The CDR3 protein is CASRSLTSGTAINSPLHF. The DNA of the CDR3 is TGTGCCAGCAGGAGCCTGACTTCTGGGACAGCTATCAATTCACCCCTCCACTTT.

This chain joins TRBV7-9 and TRBJ1-4; D is uncertain. CDR3 length equals 13 residues. Germline assignment: CDR1 SEHNR and CDR2 FQNEAQ (reference sequence). Trimming stripped 8 bases from V and 6 bases from J, with 13 bases between. CDR3 protein: CASAGEVDEKLFF. The CDR3 DNA sequence: TGTGCCAGCGCGGGTGAGGTCGATGAAAAACTGTTTTTT.